The entry below gives a single TCR beta chain sequence along with its context. When the RNA was reverse transcribed, random hexamers were used with an input of roughly 0.45 to 1 ug. The amplification used immunoSEQ multiplex PCR on TCR beta CDR3; it spanned 54 Vbeta and 13 Jbeta. TCRdb recomputed calls from the immunoSEQ multiplex PCR reads with MiXCR, one row per CDR3 protein. The sample contains 85,000 to 130,000 distinct CDR3 sequences, less than 95% of which appear only once. The V gene's germline CDR1 is SGDLS and CDR2 YYNGEE. The CDR3 runs to 14 residues. V was trimmed by 3 bases and J by 1 base, leaving 10 bases between them. The data stem from a study of CD8 T cells in Susac syndrome. About the study: Among the sequenced Susac syndrome patients, about six had active disease while under ten were in remission.

Sequencing of TCR beta was undertaken in CD8+ and CD4+ T cells derived from blood. The sequence was obtained from a human donor with Susac syndrome. The gene calls are TRBV9 and TRBJ1-1, with D unresolved. Input material: CD8+ T cells from PBMCs. The CDR3 sequence: CASSESGRNTEAFF. The CDR3 DNA sequence: TGTGCCAGCAGCGAGTCAGGACGGAACACTGAAGCTTTCTTT.